Listed below are T cell receptor beta chains from one sample, sequenced in a study of human T cells and chemical hapten exposure. From the RACE reads, TCRdb called clonotypes with MiXCR, one entry per CDR3 protein. The sample lists 62,000 or so distinct CDR3 sequences, approximately 11% occurring once. The starting material was whole blood, obtained in connection with sensitization to the hapten diphenylcyclopropenone (DPC). The receptors were sampled from a woman aged 45-59 years with alopecia areata. Some clones in this sample may be carry-over from other donors' samples. The CDR3 runs from the conserved cysteine through the conserved F or W. The D gene is left open where the match is weak. Where a row states a size, it is once, few, many or the class of an expanded clone; other rows omit it.

V,D,size,J,DNA,CDR3
TRBV6-6,-,many,TRBJ2-1,TGTGCCAGCAGTCAAACAACAGGGTCGAATGAGCAGTTCTTC,CASSQTTGSNEQFF
TRBV20-1,-,few,TRBJ1-3,TGCAGTGCTAAAAACACAGGGTTAGGAAACACCATATATTTT,CSAKNTGLGNTIYF
TRBV6-5,-,many,TRBJ1-2,TGTGCCAGCCGATCACCCGGACAGCAGAACTATGGCTACACCTTC,CASRSPGQQNYGYTF
TRBV2,-,few,TRBJ1-6,TGTGCCAGCAGCCCCCGGGGGAGCTCCTATAATTCACCCCTCCACTTT,CASSPRGSSYNSPLHF
TRBV2,-,many,TRBJ1-1,TGTGCCAGCAAAATCGGGGGCAACACTGAAGCTTTCTTT,CASKIGGNTEAFF
TRBV5-4,-,few,TRBJ2-1,TGTGCCAGCAGCCCAGGGGTGTCCTACAATGAGCAGTTCTTC,CASSPGVSYNEQFF
TRBV5-1,-,few,TRBJ1-5,TGCGCCAGCAGCCCGGGACACCCGACGGGGCAGCCCCAGCATTTT,CASSPGHPTGQPQHF
TRBV6-2/TRBV6-3,TRBD1,many,TRBJ2-1,TGTGCCAGCAGTTACTACCGGACAGGGCTTAATGAGCAGTTCTTC,CASSYYRTGLNEQFF
TRBV6-6,-,-,TRBJ1-1,TGTGCCAGCAGCCCGGTGGACACCGTGAACACTGAAGCTTTCTTT,CASSPVDTVNTEAFF
TRBV5-4,TRBD1,many,TRBJ1-1,TGTGCCAGCAGCCGGACAGGGGCCACTGAAGCTTTCTTT,CASSRTGATEAFF
TRBV27,-,-,TRBJ2-7,TGTGCCAGCGACAACCACCAGGGGATCCTCCCAAGCTACGAGCAGTACTTC,CASDNHQGILPSYEQYF
TRBV20-1,TRBD2,medium-sized,TRBJ2-7,TGCAGTGCCCATAACCTCGGGACTACTTCCTACGAGCAGTACTTC,CSAHNLGTTSYEQYF
TRBV14,-,few,TRBJ2-1,TGTGCCAGCAGCCCCTCCCTGGGAACGTACAATGAGCAGTTCTTC,CASSPSLGTYNEQFF
TRBV12-3/TRBV12-4,TRBD1,many,TRBJ2-7,TGTGCCAGCAGTCCCGGGACAGGTTACGAGCAGTACTTC,CASSPGTGYEQYF
TRBV6-2/TRBV6-3,-,-,TRBJ2-2,TGTGCCAGCAGTTTGACTGGCCCCCAGACCGGGGAGCTGTTTTTT,CASSLTGPQTGELFF
TRBV11-3,TRBD1,many,TRBJ2-5,TGTGCCAGCAGCCCCGGAACAGGGGTTTTCGGAGAGACCCAGTACTTC,CASSPGTGVFGETQYF
TRBV6-2/TRBV6-3,-,-,TRBJ2-1,TGTGCCAGCAGTCCATACCGCTTAGCGAGCTCCTACAATGAGCAGTTCTTC,CASSPYRLASSYNEQFF
TRBV7-2,TRBD1,few,TRBJ1-1,TGTGCCAGCAGCTTCGCCCGGGACAGGGGGACTGAAGCTTTCTTT,CASSFARDRGTEAFF
TRBV18,-,few,TRBJ1-1,TGTGCCAGCTCACCGCTGGGAAGGGAGAGGGCTGAAGCTTTCTTT,CASSPLGRERAEAFF
TRBV20-1,TRBD1,many,TRBJ1-2,TGCAGTGCTATTAAGCGGACAGGGGGTGACTATGGCTACACCTTC,CSAIKRTGGDYGYTF
TRBV12-3/TRBV12-4,TRBD2,few,TRBJ2-1,TGTGCCAGCAGTTTGGGGGGACTAGCGGGAGGACTCTACAATGAGCAGTTCTTC,CASSLGGLAGGLYNEQFF
TRBV27,-,-,TRBJ2-7,TGTGCCAGTGGGTACGAGCAGTACTTC,CASGYEQYF
TRBV20-1,TRBD2,-,TRBJ2-1,TGCAGTGCTCGCGGACTAGCGGGGCCCACTGGAGAGCAGTTCTTC,CSARGLAGPTGEQFF
TRBV4-3,TRBD1,-,TRBJ1-6,TGCGCCAGCAGCTCCCGACAGGGTAATAATTCACCCCTCCACTTT,CASSSRQGNNSPLHF
TRBV28,TRBD2,-,TRBJ2-1,TGTGCCAGCAGTTTACCCGGGGTAGCGGGAGACTATGAGCAGTTCTTC,CASSLPGVAGDYEQFF
TRBV28,TRBD2,-,TRBJ2-6,TGTGCCAGCAGTTCGAGACTAGCGGGTGCCTCTGGGGCCAACGTCCTGACTTTC,CASSSRLAGASGANVLTF
TRBV29-1,-,many,TRBJ1-2,TGCAGCGTTGACGAGGGCGGGGTTGGCTACACCTTC,CSVDEGGVGYTF
TRBV2,TRBD1,-,TRBJ1-1,TGTGCCAGCAGAGGGACAGCGAACACTGAAGCTTTCTTT,CASRGTANTEAFF
TRBV29-1,-,many,TRBJ1-1,TGCAGCGTCGCACAGGGTCTCACTGAAGCTTTCTTT,CSVAQGLTEAFF
TRBV25-1,-,few,TRBJ1-5,TGTGCCAGCAGTGAATGGACACAATTAAATAGCAATCAGCCCCAGCATTTT,CASSEWTQLNSNQPQHF
TRBV6-2/TRBV6-3,TRBD1,few,TRBJ1-1,TGTGCCAGCAGGAAAATACAGGGGGAGCTCACTGAAGCTTTCTTT,CASRKIQGELTEAFF
TRBV5-1,-,-,TRBJ1-4,TGCGCCAGCGGACGGGACTTGGCTAATGAAAAACTGTTTTTT,CASGRDLANEKLFF
TRBV18,-,-,TRBJ2-3,TGTGCCAGCTCACCACCGGGGCACGATACGCAGTATTTT,CASSPPGHDTQYF
TRBV12-3/TRBV12-4,-,few,TRBJ2-7,TGTGCCAGCACCCCTCAAGACAGGTCCTACGAGCAGTACTTC,CASTPQDRSYEQYF
TRBV18,-,-,TRBJ1-1,TGTGCCAGCTCACCTAACTACGGCTCTGAAGCTTTCTTT,CASSPNYGSEAFF
TRBV11-3,-,many,TRBJ2-1,TGTGCCAGCAGCTTAGATTGGGCTGGGCGGCTGTACAATGAGCAGTTCTTC,CASSLDWAGRLYNEQFF
TRBV27,-,-,TRBJ2-7,TGTGCCAGCTCGCCTGGGGTCCCCCGACAGGGAGGGACCTACGAGCAGTACTTC,CASSPGVPRQGGTYEQYF
TRBV28,-,-,TRBJ1-1,TGTGCCAGCAGGCTAGGGGGGGTGTTCACTGAAGCTTTCTTT,CASRLGGVFTEAFF
TRBV28,-,-,TRBJ2-2,TGTGCCAGCAGCCCCCGGGACCGAGGCGCCGGGGAGCTGTTTTTT,CASSPRDRGAGELFF
TRBV20-1,TRBD1,-,TRBJ1-1,TGCAGTGCCAGACAGGGGCAGGACACTGAAGCTTTCTTT,CSARQGQDTEAFF
TRBV28,-,few,TRBJ1-1,TGTGCCAGCTTCTTGAACACTGAAGCTTTCTTT,CASFLNTEAFF
TRBV28,-,many,TRBJ2-7,TGTGCCAGCACCCCGTGGGTCGGGAACGAGCAGTACTTC,CASTPWVGNEQYF
TRBV14,-,few,TRBJ1-2,TGTGCCAGCAGCCAAAGCCCAGGTCCCTATGGCTACACCTTC,CASSQSPGPYGYTF
TRBV6-1,-,few,TRBJ1-5,TGTGCCAGCAGTGAGGGGAGACAGCCCCAGCATTTT,CASSEGRQPQHF
TRBV6-6,TRBD1,few,TRBJ1-5,TGTGCCAGCACCCTTATCAGGGGGCAAAGTCAGCCCCAGCATTTT,CASTLIRGQSQPQHF
TRBV12-3/TRBV12-4,-,many,TRBJ2-3,TGTGCCAGCAGTCCACCCCCGAACAGGGAAAATGCAGATACGCAGTATTTT,CASSPPPNRENADTQYF
TRBV5-1,-,many,TRBJ1-1,TGCGCCAGCAGCTTGGAGGGTGGCAGGGGAGGGACTGAAGCTTTCTTT,CASSLEGGRGGTEAFF
TRBV20-1,-,many,TRBJ1-5,TGCAGTGCTAGGAAGGACGGTGATGTCAAGCCCCAGCATTTT,CSARKDGDVKPQHF
TRBV4-3,TRBD1,-,TRBJ2-1,TGCGCCAGCAGCCAAGAACGACCCGGACAGGGGGCCTACAATGAGCAGTTCTTC,CASSQERPGQGAYNEQFF
TRBV7-3,TRBD1,few,TRBJ2-4,TGTGCCAGCAGCCGCGGGCCAGGACAGGGCATTCAGTACTTC,CASSRGPGQGIQYF
TRBV28,-,few,TRBJ2-7,TGTGCCAGCAGATCGAGGGCAGAACTCACCTACGAGCAGTACTTC,CASRSRAELTYEQYF